Shown below are 22 T cell receptor beta chains from a single sample sequenced in a study of early T cells in non-severe SARS-CoV-2 infection (dated by TCRdb to the early 2020s). Library creation used 5' RACE. The listed sequencing device is NextSeq 500. Clones were called with MiXCR by TCRdb after fastp trimmed the public reads at Q25, and only in-frame beta chains were retained. Rows merge per CDR3 protein into single entries with the most common DNA and genes. The sample table holds some 49,000 distinct CDR3 sequences, of which roughly 10% were seen once. In total, the top ten clones hold roughly a tenth of the sample. The sample taken for sequencing was whole blood. All receptors come from an adult who was a healthcare worker with PCR-confirmed SARS-CoV-2 infection or an uninfected control (not recorded which).

This clonotype has more than one count but fewer than ten. This chain connects TRBV7-2 to TRBJ2-1; 7 bases match TRBD1. The CDR3 length is 16 residues. V dropped 0 bases and J dropped 4; count of bases not matched to a gene: 6. In germline, CDR1 is SGHTA, CDR2 FQGNSA. The CDR3 bases are TGTGCCAGCAGCTTAGCGACGGGACAGATTTACAATGAGCAGTTCTTC. It encodes CASSLATGQIYNEQFF.

The genes are TRBV11-2 and TRBJ2-3; D is perhaps TRBD2 (6 bases). CDR1 is SGHAT and CDR2 is FQNNGV in the germline V gene. CDR3 length: 19 amino acids. V lost 5 bases and J 2 bases, leaving 26 bases between the germline ends. This chain's CDR3 is CASSPNLLAGMTYTDTQYF. The CDR3 DNA follows: TGTGCCAGCAGCCCAAACCTTCTGGCGGGGATGACTTACACAGATACGCAGTATTTT.

This clonotype was detected ten times or more. The rearrangement uses TRBV12-3 or TRBV12-4 and TRBJ2-7, with D perhaps given as TRBD1 or TRBD2 (5 bases each). There are 14 residues in the CDR3. V lost 7 bases, J lost 4 bases, and 17 bases lay in between. The CDR3 nucleotides read TGTGCCAGCAAATTAGGGGACGGAGATTACGAGCAGTACTTC. The encoded protein is CASKLGDGDYEQYF.

This clonotype turned up a few times. This chain joins TRBV13 and TRBJ2-7, with 9 nucleotides matching TRBD2. Trimming cost V 6 bases and J 4 bases; bases outside gene matches: 7. CDR1 PRHDT and CDR2 FYEKMQ come from the germline V gene (reference sequence). The CDR3 is made up of 14 amino acids. The CDR3 protein is CASRGTSGSYEQYF. The CDR3 bases are TGTGCCAGCAGAGGTACTAGCGGGTCTTACGAGCAGTACTTC.

This clonotype was detected ten times or more. The J gene is TRBJ1-2, the V gene TRBV7-6, with D hard to call. The CDR3 spans 12 residues. Germline-derived CDR1 and CDR2 are SGHVS and FNYEAQ. Trimming removed 5 bases from V and 8 bases from J, with 12 bases in between. Here the CDR3 reads CASSPGVVGYTF. The CDR3 nucleotides are TGTGCCAGCAGCCCAGGCGTTGTGGGCTACACCTTC.

The chain couples TRBV7-9 to TRBJ2-1, with TRBD2 matching over 13 bases. This CDR3 is built from 16 residues. J gave up 5 bases and V 3 bases, and 4 bases lay outside the gene matches. Germline V gene data show CDR1 as SEHNR and CDR2 as FQNEAQ (reference sequence). The CDR3 DNA sequence: TGTGCCAGCAGCTTGGAACTAGCGGGAGGGAACAATGAGCAGTTCTTC. This codes for CASSLELAGGNNEQFF. The full variable domain, in which reference TRBV7-9 and TRBJ2-1 provide the parts outside the CDR3, is DTGVSQNPRHKITKRGQNVTFRCDPISEHNRLYWYRQTLGQGPEFLTYFQNEAQLEKSRLLSDRFSAERPKGSFSTLEIQRTEQGDSAMYLCASSLELAGGNNEQFFGPGTRLTVL.

There are many counts of this clonotype. J is TRBJ2-5 and V is TRBV7-3; D is possibly TRBD1 (8 bases). CDR1 is SGHTA and CDR2 is FQGTGA in the germline V gene. V dropped 5 bases and J dropped 7 bases, with 14 bases sitting between them. This CDR3 has 13 residues. CDR3 bases: TGTGCCAGCAGCCAGGACAGGGAGGGGACCCAGTACTTC. Protein sequence: CASSQDREGTQYF.

This clonotype was observed a handful of times. The rearrangement uses TRBV6-5 and TRBJ1-1; no firm D call. In germline, CDR1 is MNHEY, CDR2 SVGAGI. This CDR3 has 13 residues. V lost 0 bases, J lost 11 bases, and 13 bases lay in between. The CDR3 is CASSYSRERRAFF. The CDR3 DNA reads as TGTGCCAGCAGTTACTCGAGGGAGAGGCGGGCTTTCTTT.

This clonotype was found many times. This chain joins TRBV28 and TRBJ1-5, with 7 bases matching TRBD1. This CDR3 is built from 15 residues. In germline, CDR1 is MDHEN, CDR2 SYDVKM. The ends lost 6 bases at V and 4 bases at J; junction bases unmatched: 9. The CDR3 loop reads CASRYPGGGNQPQHF. CDR3 DNA: TGTGCCAGCAGATACCCAGGGGGGGGGAATCAGCCCCAGCATTTT.

With respect to this clonotype: This sequence may be a read error, since a much larger clone differs from it by one base. V is TRBV6-5 and J is TRBJ2-7; D perhaps matches TRBD1 (6 bases). V lost 6 bases and J lost 3, with 15 bases in between. The germline V gene has CDR1 MNHEY and CDR2 SVGAGI. The CDR3 is made up of 14 amino acids. The CDR3 region is CASRKSGVYYEQYF. The DNA for the CDR3 is TGTGCCAGCAGAAAGTCAGGGGTTTACTACGAGCAGTACTTC.

The V call is TRBV4-3, the J call TRBJ2-2; no clear D. CDR1 is LGHNA and CDR2 is YSLEER in the germline V gene. There are 16 residues in the CDR3. Trimming shortened V by 1 base and J by 1 base, and 10 bases separated the two germline ends. Here the CDR3 reads CASSQVAGLNTGELFF. The DNA for the CDR3 is TGCGCCAGCAGCCAAGTGGCAGGCCTGAACACCGGGGAGCTGTTTTTT.

This clonotype was counted many times. CDR3 coding DNA: TGTGCCAGCAGCGATAATGGCGTCACCGGGGAGCTGTTTTTT. Encoded protein: CASSDNGVTGELFF. The chain has TRBV6-4 and TRBJ2-2; D remains ambiguous. The CDR3 has 14 amino acids. V was trimmed by 6 bases and J by 4 bases, leaving 12 bases between them. Germline V gene data show CDR1 as MRHNA and CDR2 as SNTAGT.

The V and J genes are TRBV9 and TRBJ2-7; possible D gene TRBD1, 6 bases. Germline lookup yields CDR1 SGDLS and CDR2 YYNGEE. The CDR3 contains 14 residues. V was shortened by 4 bases and J by 2 bases, with 13 bases between the two germline ends. The CDR3: CASSPGDLPYEQYF. In DNA form, the CDR3 reads TGTGCCAGCAGCCCAGGGGACCTCCCCTACGAGCAGTACTTC. Full variable domain (rest looked up from reference TRBV9 and TRBJ2-7): DSGVTQTPKHLITATGQRVTLRCSPRSGDLSVYWYQQSLDQGLQFLIQYYNGEERAKGNILERFSAQQFPDLHSELNLSSLELGDSALYFCASSPGDLPYEQYFGPGTRLTVT.

The chain combines TRBV6-5 with TRBJ2-6; D gene uncertain. V was clipped by 2 bases and J by 0 bases, with 14 bases between them. The length of the CDR3 is 18 residues. CDR1 is MNHEY, CDR2 SVGAGI, per germline. For the CDR3, the DNA is TGTGCCAGCAGTTACCAGGCGCCGGCCAACTCTGGGGCCAACGTCCTGACTTTC. As protein: CASSYQAPANSGANVLTF.

This chain links TRBV20-1 with TRBJ2-2; D gene uncertain. This CDR3 region has 14 residues. Germline CDR1 is DFQATT and CDR2 is SNEGSKA (reference sequence). The V and J ends lost 5 bases and 3 bases respectively, with 13 bases between them. CDR3: CSAARPAYTGELFF. CDR3 nucleotides: TGCAGTGCTGCCCGTCCCGCATACACCGGGGAGCTGTTTTTT.

CDR3 nucleotide sequence: TGCAGTGCTAGAGTCCGACAGGGACCTAATGAAAAACTGTTTTTT. This encodes CSARVRQGPNEKLFF. The chain employs TRBV20-1 and TRBJ1-4, with 7 bases matching TRBD1. The CDR3 has 15 residues. The germline gives CDR1 DFQATT, CDR2 SNEGSKA (reference sequence). V lost 1 base to trimming and J lost 3 bases; unmatched junction nucleotides: 5.

Details on this clonotype: A read error is possible here, since a much larger clone lies one base away. CDR3 sequence reads: CASSLLQADTQYF. CDR3 DNA sequence: TGTGCCAGCAGTTTACTACAGGCAGATACGCAGTATTTT. The J gene is TRBJ2-3, the V gene TRBV12-3 or TRBV12-4; D is perhaps TRBD1 (5 bases). Trimming stripped 2 bases from V and 4 bases from J, with 7 bases between. The CDR3 is 13 residues long.

The genes are TRBV6-5 and TRBJ2-7; 8 bases line up with TRBD1. J was trimmed by 4 bases and V by 6 bases; bases with no gene match: 5. Germline V CDR1 and CDR2: MNHEY, SVGAGI. The CDR3 has 13 residues. CDR3 loop: CASSRGREYEQYF. CDR3 nucleotide sequence: TGTGCCAGCAGCAGGGGGCGCGAGTACGAGCAGTACTTC.

This clonotype was recorded many times. The rearrangement uses TRBV7-9 and TRBJ1-1; maybe TRBD1 (5 bases). The CDR3 covers 16 residues. Germline values: CDR1 SEHNR, CDR2 FQNEAQ (reference sequence). V lost 2 bases and J lost 1, with 14 bases in between. The DNA of the CDR3 is TGTGCCAGCAGCTTACTCCCTAACAGGCCGAACACTGAAGCTTTCTTT. Translating gives CASSLLPNRPNTEAFF.

This clonotype has a count of ten or more. The chain carries TRBV6-5 and TRBJ2-2, with D unresolved. The CDR3 spans 15 residues. Trimming took off 6 bases at V and 1 base at J, with 12 bases between the two ends. Germline lookup yields CDR1 MNHEY and CDR2 SVGAGI. CDR3: CASRPRPRNTGELFF. In DNA, the CDR3 is TGTGCCAGCAGACCCCGGCCTAGGAACACCGGGGAGCTGTTTTTT.

This clonotype was seen a few times. V usage is TRBV28 and J usage is TRBJ2-7; tentative D call: TRBD1 (6 bases). The CDR3 sequence is 15 residues long. From germline, CDR1 is MDHEN and CDR2 SYDVKM. Between the trimmed V and J ends, which lost 3 bases and 0 bases, there was a span of 12 bases. The CDR3 nucleotides read TGTGCCAGCAGTTTTATTGGGACAAGCTCCTACGAGCAGTACTTC. Translation gives CASSFIGTSSYEQYF.

The chain combines TRBV11-3 with TRBJ2-7; D gene uncertain. Germline CDR1 reads SGHNT; CDR2 reads YENEEA. This CDR3 has 14 amino acids. The germline V and J ends were trimmed by 5 bases and 2 bases, with 13 bases remaining between them. The CDR3 protein is CASSADGPTYEQYF. CDR3 bases: TGTGCCAGCAGCGCAGACGGACCCACCTACGAGCAGTACTTC.